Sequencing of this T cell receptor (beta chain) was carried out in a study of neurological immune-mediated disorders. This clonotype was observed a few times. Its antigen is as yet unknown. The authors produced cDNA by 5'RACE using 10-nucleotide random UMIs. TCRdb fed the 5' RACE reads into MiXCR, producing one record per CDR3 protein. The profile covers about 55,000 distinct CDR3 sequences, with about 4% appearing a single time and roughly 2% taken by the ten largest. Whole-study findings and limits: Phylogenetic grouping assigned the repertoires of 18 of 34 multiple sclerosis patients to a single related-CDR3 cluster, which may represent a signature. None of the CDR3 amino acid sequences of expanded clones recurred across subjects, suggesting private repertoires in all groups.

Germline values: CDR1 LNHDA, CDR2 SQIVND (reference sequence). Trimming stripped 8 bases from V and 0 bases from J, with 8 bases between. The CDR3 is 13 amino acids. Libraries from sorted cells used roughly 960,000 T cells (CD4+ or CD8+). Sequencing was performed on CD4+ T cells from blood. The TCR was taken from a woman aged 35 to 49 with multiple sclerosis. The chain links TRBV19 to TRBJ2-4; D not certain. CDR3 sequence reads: CASGSIAKNIQYF. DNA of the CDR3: TGTGCCAGTGGTAGTATAGCCAAAAACATTCAGTACTTC.